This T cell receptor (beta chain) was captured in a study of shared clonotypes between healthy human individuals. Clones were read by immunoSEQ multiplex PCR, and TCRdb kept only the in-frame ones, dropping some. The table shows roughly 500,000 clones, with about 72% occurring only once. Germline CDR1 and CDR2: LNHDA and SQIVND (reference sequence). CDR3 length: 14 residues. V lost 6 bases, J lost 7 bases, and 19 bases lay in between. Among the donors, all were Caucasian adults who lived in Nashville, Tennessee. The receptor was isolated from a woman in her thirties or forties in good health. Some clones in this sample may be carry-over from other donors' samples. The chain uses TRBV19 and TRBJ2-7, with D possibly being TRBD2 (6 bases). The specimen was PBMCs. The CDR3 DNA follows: TGTGCCAGTAGATCGTCAGGAGGGGTACGAGAGCAGTACTTC. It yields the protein CASRSSGGVREQYF.